A single sample gave rise to the 14 T cell receptor beta chains below, sequenced in a study of blood T cell repertoires in COVID-19. Produced via immunoSEQ multiplex PCR; TCRdb's table is partial and in-frame only. This sample has 200,000 or so clones, with 86% found just once. Sample: peripheral blood. Source of these receptors: a man aged 80 or over with acute or convalescent COVID-19.

The rearrangement joins TRBV7-9 to TRBJ2-6; 7 bases fit TRBD1. V lost 5 bases to trimming and J lost 0 bases; unmatched junction nucleotides: 13. The CDR3 is made up of 19 amino acids. Looked up from germline, CDR1 is SEHNR and CDR2 is FQNEAQ (reference sequence). The CDR3 is CASSRRSDRLTSGANVLTF. The CDR3, as DNA: TGTGCCAGCAGCCGCAGATCGGACAGGCTGACCTCTGGGGCCAACGTCCTGACTTTC.

The chain carries TRBV7-8 and TRBJ2-7; 7 bases agree with TRBD2. Germline values: CDR1 SGHVS, CDR2 FQNEAQ. V was pared by 2 bases and J by 0 bases, with 4 bases of the junction left unmatched. The CDR3 spans 15 residues. The CDR3 loop reads CASSLTGGSSYEQYV. CDR3 DNA: TGTGCCAGCAGCTTAACCGGGGGGAGCTCCTACGAGCAGTACGTC.

This clone was observed a few times. The V and J genes are TRBV6-5 and TRBJ2-7; D unclear. V lost 4 bases, J lost 3 bases, and 4 bases lay in between. Germline CDR1 is MNHEY and CDR2 is SVGAGI. This CDR3 has 11 amino acids. The CDR3 DNA sequence: TGTGCCAGCAGTTCCCTCTACGAGCAGTACTTC. It yields the protein CASSSLYEQYF.

The rearrangement links TRBV5-4 to TRBJ2-1, with D uncertain. The CDR3 covers 15 residues. From germline, CDR1 is SGHNT and CDR2 YYREEE (reference sequence). V shed 4 bases and J shed 6 bases, with 17 bases lying between them. The CDR3 is CASSAWSAVFNEQFF. The CDR3 DNA is TGTGCCAGCAGCGCCTGGAGCGCGGTTTTCAATGAGCAGTTCTTC.

The chain carries TRBV19 and TRBJ1-4, with TRBD1 as a possible D gene (6 bases). The CDR3 covers 15 residues. Trimming pared 3 bases from V and 5 bases from J, leaving 13 bases between. Germline V gene lookup returns CDR1 LNHDA and CDR2 SQIVND (reference sequence). CDR3: CASSIFSRGNEKLFF. CDR3 DNA: TGTGCCAGTAGTATTTTTAGCAGGGGAAATGAAAAACTGTTTTTT. Based on the CDR3 plus reference TRBV19 and TRBJ1-4, the full variable domain is DGGITQSPKYLFRKEGQNVTLSCEQNLNHDAMYWYRQDPGQGLRLIYYSQIVNDFQKGDIAEGYSVSREKKESFPLTVTSAQKNPTAFYLCASSIFSRGNEKLFFGSGTQLSVL.

The chain is built from TRBV27 and TRBJ1-2, with TRBD1 matching over 10 bases. The CDR3 has 15 residues. V shed 5 bases and J 8 bases; nucleotides not matched to a gene: 11. Germline CDR1 is MNHEY and CDR2 is SMNVEV (reference sequence). CDR3 nucleotide sequence: TGTGCCAGCAGTCTCCGAAGGACAGGGGGGTCCGGCTACACCTTC. It codes for CASSLRRTGGSGYTF.

The CDR3 sequence is CASGRDRKYEQYF. CDR3 nucleotide sequence: TGCGCCAGCGGCCGGGACAGGAAATACGAGCAGTACTTC. This chain joins TRBV10-2 and TRBJ2-7; 8 bases fit TRBD1. V shed 8 bases and J 4 bases; nucleotides not matched to a gene: 7. The CDR3 covers 13 residues. CDR1 is WSHSY and CDR2 is SAAADI in the germline V gene.

This clone was found once. The J gene is TRBJ2-1, the V gene TRBV14, with D unresolved. The CDR3 runs to 14 residues. The germline V and J ends were trimmed by 3 bases and 0 bases, with 6 bases remaining between them. The germline V gene has CDR1 SGHDN and CDR2 FVKESK. The CDR3 DNA reads TGTGCCAGCAGCCAGCGGAGCTCCTACAATGAGCAGTTCTTC. Translated, it gives CASSQRSSYNEQFF.

The rearrangement links TRBV6-1 to TRBJ2-1; perhaps TRBD1 as D (5 bases). Germline values: CDR1 MNHNS, CDR2 SASEGT. Trimming cost V 0 bases and J 8 bases, with 11 bases left between them. This CDR3 has 14 residues. CDR3: CASSEALKGDEQFF. The CDR3 coding sequence is TGTGCCAGCAGTGAAGCGCTAAAAGGGGATGAGCAGTTCTTC.

The chain links TRBV5-1 to TRBJ1-2; D may be TRBD1 (5 bases). The CDR3 covers 14 residues. The V end lost 1 base, the J end lost 4 bases, and 11 bases lay between the germline ends. The germline gives CDR1 SGHRS, CDR2 YFSETQ. The CDR3 here is CASSLTGGPYGYTF. CDR3 bases: TGCGCCAGCAGCTTGACGGGGGGTCCCTATGGCTACACCTTC.

The chain couples TRBV5-4 to TRBJ2-3; 9 bases align to TRBD1. The CDR3 spans 14 residues. Losses at the gene ends were 6 bases for V and 3 bases for J; bases not matched to a gene: 5. The germline V gene encodes CDR1 SGHNT and CDR2 YYREEE (reference sequence). The DNA of the CDR3 is TGTGCCAGCAAAACAGGGGGCTGGACAGATACGCAGTATTTT. Protein product: CASKTGGWTDTQYF.

The sample holds a few counts of this clone. The chain recombines TRBV7-2 with TRBJ1-5; TRBD1 matches at 8 bases. Germline V gene sequence: CDR1 SGHTA, CDR2 FQGNSA. This CDR3 comprises 14 residues. V shed 5 bases, J shed 3 bases, and the junction held 3 bases outside the gene matches. The CDR3 region has the DNA TGTGCCAGCAGCAAGACAGGGGACAATCAGCCCCAGCATTTT. Amino acids: CASSKTGDNQPQHF.

The rearrangement uses TRBV6-4 and TRBJ2-6; 7 bases match TRBD1. V was clipped by 5 bases and J by 2 bases; unmatched bases: 6. This CDR3 contains 16 residues. Germline CDR1 is MRHNA and CDR2 is SNTAGT. The CDR3, as DNA: TGTGCCAGCAGTTCAGAGGGGACAGCTGGGGCCAACGTCCTGACTTTC. Amino acids: CASSSEGTAGANVLTF.

This chain links TRBV4-1 with TRBJ1-1; no clear D gene. The V gene lost 5 bases and the J gene lost 3 bases, with 13 bases spanning the gap. This CDR3 has 14 residues. Germline loops: CDR1 MGHRA, CDR2 YSYEKL. The chain's CDR3 is CASSTGTVYTEAFF. In DNA form, the CDR3 reads TGCGCCAGCAGCACTGGCACAGTGTACACTGAAGCTTTCTTT.